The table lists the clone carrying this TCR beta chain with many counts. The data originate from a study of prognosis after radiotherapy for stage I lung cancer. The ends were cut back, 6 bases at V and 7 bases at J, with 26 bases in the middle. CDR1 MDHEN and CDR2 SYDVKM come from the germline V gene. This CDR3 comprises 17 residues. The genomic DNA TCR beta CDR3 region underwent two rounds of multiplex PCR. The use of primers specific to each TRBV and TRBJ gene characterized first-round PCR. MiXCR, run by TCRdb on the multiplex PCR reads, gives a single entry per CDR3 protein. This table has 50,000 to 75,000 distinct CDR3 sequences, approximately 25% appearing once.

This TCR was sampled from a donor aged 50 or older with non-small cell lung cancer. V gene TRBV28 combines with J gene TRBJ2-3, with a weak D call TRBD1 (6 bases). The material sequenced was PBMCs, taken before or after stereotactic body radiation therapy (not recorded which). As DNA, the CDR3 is TGTGCCAGCAGCCGCCGTGGGTGGGGGACAAATACCAATACGCAGTATTTT. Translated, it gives CASSRRGWGTNTNTQYF.